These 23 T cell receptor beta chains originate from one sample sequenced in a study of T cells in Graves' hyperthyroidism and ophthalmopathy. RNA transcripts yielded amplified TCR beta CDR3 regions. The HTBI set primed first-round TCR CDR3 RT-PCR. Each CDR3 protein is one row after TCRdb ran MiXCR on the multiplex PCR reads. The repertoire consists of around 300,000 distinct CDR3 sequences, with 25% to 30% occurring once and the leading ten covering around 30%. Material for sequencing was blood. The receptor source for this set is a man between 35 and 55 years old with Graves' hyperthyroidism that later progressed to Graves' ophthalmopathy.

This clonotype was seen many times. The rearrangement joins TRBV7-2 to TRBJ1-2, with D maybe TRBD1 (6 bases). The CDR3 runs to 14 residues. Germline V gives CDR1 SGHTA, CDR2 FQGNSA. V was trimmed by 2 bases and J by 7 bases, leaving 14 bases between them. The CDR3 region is CASSLSGGVGGYTF. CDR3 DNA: TGTGCCAGCAGCTTATCGGGGGGCGTGGGTGGCTACACCTTC.

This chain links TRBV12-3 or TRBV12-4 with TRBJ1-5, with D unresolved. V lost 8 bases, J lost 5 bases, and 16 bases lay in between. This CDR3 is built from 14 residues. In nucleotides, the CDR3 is TGTGCCAGCTGGACTGGCAATCAAGATCAGCCCCAGCATTTT. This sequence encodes CASWTGNQDQPQHF.

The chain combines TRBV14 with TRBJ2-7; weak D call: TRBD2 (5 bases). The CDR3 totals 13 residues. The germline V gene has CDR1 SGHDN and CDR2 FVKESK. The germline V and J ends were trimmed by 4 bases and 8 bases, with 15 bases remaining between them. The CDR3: CASSPIRAGQQYF. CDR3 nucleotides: TGTGCCAGCAGCCCCATCCGGGCGGGCCAGCAGTACTTC. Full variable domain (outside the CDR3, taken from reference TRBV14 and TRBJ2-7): EAGVTQFPSHSVIEKGQTVTLRCDPISGHDNLYWYRRVMGKEIKFLLHFVKESKQDESGMPNNRFLAERTGGTYSTLKVQPAELEDSGVYFCASSPIRAGQQYFGPGTRLTVT.

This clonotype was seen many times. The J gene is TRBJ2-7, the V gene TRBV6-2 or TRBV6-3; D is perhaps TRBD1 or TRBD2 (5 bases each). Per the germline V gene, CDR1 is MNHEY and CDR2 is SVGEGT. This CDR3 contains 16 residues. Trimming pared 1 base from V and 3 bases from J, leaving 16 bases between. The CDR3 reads CASSYLQGEGNYEQYF. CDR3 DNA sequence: TGTGCCAGCAGTTACTTGCAAGGTGAGGGGAACTACGAGCAGTACTTC.

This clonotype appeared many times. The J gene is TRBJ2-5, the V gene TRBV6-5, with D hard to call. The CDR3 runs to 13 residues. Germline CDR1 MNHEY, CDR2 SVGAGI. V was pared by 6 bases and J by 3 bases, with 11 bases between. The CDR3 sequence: CASSRSGEETQYF. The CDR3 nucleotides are TGTGCCAGCAGCAGGTCTGGGGAAGAGACCCAGTACTTC.

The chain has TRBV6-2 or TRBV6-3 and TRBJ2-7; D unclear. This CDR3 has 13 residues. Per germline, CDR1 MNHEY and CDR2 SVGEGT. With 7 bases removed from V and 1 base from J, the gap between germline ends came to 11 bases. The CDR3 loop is CASTITGSYEQYF. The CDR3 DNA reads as TGTGCCAGCACCATCACCGGTTCCTACGAGCAGTACTTC.

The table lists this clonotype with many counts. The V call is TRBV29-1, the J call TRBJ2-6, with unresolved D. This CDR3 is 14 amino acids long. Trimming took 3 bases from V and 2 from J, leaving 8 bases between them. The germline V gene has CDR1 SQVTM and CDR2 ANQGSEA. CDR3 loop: CSVDDRAGANVLTF. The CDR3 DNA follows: TGCAGCGTTGATGATAGGGCTGGGGCCAACGTCCTGACTTTC.

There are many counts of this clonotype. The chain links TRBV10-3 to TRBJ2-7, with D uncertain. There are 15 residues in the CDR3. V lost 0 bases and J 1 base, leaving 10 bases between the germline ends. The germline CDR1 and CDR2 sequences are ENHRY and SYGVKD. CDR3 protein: CAISESMDLSYEQYF. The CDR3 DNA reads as TGTGCCATCAGTGAGTCAATGGACCTATCCTACGAGCAGTACTTC.

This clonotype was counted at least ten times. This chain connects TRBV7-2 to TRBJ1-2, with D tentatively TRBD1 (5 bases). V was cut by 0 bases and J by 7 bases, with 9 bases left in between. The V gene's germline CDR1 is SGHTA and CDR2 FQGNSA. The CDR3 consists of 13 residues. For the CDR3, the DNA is TGTGCCAGCAGCTTAGCGGGGGGTGGTGGCTACACCTTC. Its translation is CASSLAGGGGYTF.

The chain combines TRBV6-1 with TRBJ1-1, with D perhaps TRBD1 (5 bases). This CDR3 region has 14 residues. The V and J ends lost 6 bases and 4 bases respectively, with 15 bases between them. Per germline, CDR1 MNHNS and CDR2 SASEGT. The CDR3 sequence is CASSQQARFTEAFF. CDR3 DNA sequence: TGTGCCAGCAGCCAACAGGCGCGGTTCACTGAAGCTTTCTTT.

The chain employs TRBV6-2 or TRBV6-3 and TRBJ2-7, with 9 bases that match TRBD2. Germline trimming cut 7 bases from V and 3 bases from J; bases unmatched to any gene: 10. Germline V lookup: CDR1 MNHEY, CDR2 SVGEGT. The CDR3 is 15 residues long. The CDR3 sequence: CASNPPGLAFYEQYF. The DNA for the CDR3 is TGTGCCAGCAACCCGCCGGGACTAGCTTTCTACGAGCAGTACTTC.

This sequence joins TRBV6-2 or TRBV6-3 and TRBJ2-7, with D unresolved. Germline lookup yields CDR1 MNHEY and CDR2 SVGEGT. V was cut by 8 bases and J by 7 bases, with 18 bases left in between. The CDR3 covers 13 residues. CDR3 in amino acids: CASERSPRMEQYF. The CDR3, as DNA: TGTGCCAGCGAACGGAGCCCTAGAATGGAGCAGTACTTC.

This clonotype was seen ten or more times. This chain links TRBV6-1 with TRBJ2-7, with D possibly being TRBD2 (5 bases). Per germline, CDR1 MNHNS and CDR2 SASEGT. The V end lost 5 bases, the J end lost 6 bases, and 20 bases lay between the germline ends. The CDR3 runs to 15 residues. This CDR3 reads CASSRIARLDREQYF. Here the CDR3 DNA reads TGTGCCAGCAGTAGAATAGCGAGGCTAGACCGCGAGCAGTACTTC.

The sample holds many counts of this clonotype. CDR3 bases: TGCAGTGCTGGGGACAGGGAAAACACCGGGGAGCTGTTTTTT. The encoded protein is CSAGDRENTGELFF. The chain recombines TRBV20-1 with TRBJ2-2, with 9 nucleotides matching TRBD1. V was clipped by 5 bases and J by 2 bases; unmatched bases: 3. Germline values: CDR1 DFQATT, CDR2 SNEGSKA (reference sequence). This CDR3 region has 14 residues.

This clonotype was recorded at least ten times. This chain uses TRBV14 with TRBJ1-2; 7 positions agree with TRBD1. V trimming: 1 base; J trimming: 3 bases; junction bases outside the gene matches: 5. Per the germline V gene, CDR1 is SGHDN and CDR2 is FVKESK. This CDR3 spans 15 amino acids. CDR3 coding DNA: TGTGCCAGCAGCCAAGCCCCGGGACAGCACTATGGCTACACCTTC. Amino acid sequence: CASSQAPGQHYGYTF.

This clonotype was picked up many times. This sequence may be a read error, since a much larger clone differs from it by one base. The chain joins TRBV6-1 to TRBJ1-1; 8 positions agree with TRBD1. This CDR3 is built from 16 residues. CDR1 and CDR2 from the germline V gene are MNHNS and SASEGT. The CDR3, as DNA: TGTGCCAGCAGAACCGGGACAGGTGTCTCGGGGACTGAAGCTTCCTTT. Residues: CASRTGTGVSGTEASF.

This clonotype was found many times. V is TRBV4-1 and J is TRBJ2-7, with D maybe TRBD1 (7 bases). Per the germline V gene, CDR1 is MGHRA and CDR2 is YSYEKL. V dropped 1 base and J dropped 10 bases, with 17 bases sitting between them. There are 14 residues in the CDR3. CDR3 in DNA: TGCGCCAGCAGCCAAGTTACCATCAGGGGGGTTCAGTACTTC. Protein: CASSQVTIRGVQYF.

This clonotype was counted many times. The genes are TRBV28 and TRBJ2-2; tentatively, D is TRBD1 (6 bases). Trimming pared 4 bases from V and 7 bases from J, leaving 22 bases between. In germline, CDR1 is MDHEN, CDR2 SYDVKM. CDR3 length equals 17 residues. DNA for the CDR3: TGTGCCAGCAGTTCCCAGAAGTCCTCAGGGGTGGTCGGGGAGCTGTTTTTT. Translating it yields CASSSQKSSGVVGELFF.

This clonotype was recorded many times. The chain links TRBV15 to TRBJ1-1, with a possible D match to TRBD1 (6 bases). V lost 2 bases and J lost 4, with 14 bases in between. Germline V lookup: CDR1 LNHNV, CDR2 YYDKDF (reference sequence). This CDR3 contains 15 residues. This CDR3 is CATSRSTGIRTEAFF. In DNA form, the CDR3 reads TGTGCCACCAGCAGATCTACAGGGATTCGCACTGAAGCTTTCTTT.

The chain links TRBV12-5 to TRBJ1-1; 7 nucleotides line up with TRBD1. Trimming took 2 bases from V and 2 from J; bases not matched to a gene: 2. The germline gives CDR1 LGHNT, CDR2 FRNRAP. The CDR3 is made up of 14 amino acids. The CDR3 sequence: CASGLTGANTEAFF. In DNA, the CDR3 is TGTGCTAGTGGTTTGACAGGGGCAAACACTGAAGCTTTCTTT.

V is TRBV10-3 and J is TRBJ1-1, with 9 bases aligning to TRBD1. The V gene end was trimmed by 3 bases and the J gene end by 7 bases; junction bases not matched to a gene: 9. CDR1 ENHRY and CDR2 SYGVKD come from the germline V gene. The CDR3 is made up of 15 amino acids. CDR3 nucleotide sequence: TGTGCCATCAGTGAACGGGGGACAGGGCCGGTTGAAGCTTTCTTT. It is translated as CAISERGTGPVEAFF.

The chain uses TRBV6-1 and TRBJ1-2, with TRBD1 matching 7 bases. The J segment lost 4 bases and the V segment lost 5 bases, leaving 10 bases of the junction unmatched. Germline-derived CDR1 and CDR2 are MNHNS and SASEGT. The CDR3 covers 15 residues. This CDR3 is CASSSPTGRLYGYTF. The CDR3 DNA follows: TGTGCCAGCAGTAGCCCGACAGGGAGACTCTATGGCTACACCTTC.

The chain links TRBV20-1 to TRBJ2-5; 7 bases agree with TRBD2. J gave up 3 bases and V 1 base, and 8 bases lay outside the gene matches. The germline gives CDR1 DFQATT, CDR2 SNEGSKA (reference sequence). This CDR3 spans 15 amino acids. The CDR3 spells CSARVRGRAEETQYF. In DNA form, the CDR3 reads TGCAGTGCTAGAGTGAGAGGGAGGGCTGAAGAGACCCAGTACTTC.